Presented here are 9 T cell receptor beta chains from one specimen sequenced in a study of T cell responses to AZD1222 COVID-19 vaccine. TCRdb's table, derived via immunoSEQ multiplex PCR, lists solely in-frame clones and lacks some. This table has 150,000 to 200,000 clones, approximately 94% appearing once. The source material was peripheral blood, sampled 28 days after the second AZD1222 dose. Every receptor here comes from an adult who received the AZD1222 COVID-19 vaccine.

The V and J genes are TRBV2 and TRBJ2-5; TRBD1 is a possible D gene (6 bases). Trimming left V 7 bases short and J 5 bases short, with 23 bases between. The CDR3 is 16 residues long. Germline V gives CDR1 SNHLY, CDR2 FYNNEI. The CDR3 loop is CASTEALGGRGETQYF. The CDR3 DNA sequence: TGTGCCAGCACCGAGGCTCTAGGGGGACGCGGGGAGACCCAGTACTTC. The full variable domain, completed using reference TRBV2 and TRBJ2-5, is EPEVTQTPSHQVTQMGQEVILRCVPISNHLYFYWYRQILGQKVEFLVSFYNNEISEKSEIFDDQFSVERPDGSNFTLKIRSTKLEDSAMYFCASTEALGGRGETQYFGPGTRLLVL.

This clone has a single count. This chain joins TRBV28 and TRBJ2-7, with 7 positions matching TRBD2. The germline V gene encodes CDR1 MDHEN and CDR2 SYDVKM. V trimming: 5 bases; J trimming: 2 bases; junction bases outside the gene matches: 12. The CDR3 runs 16 residues. CDR3 coding DNA: TGTGCCAGCAGTCTTGGCGGGAGCCCGAGCCCCTACGAGCAGTACTTC. It yields the protein CASSLGGSPSPYEQYF.

The DNA of the CDR3 is TGCGCCAGCAGCTTGTTGACAGGGGGCCCGGAGGCCCTCCACTTT. Its translation: CASSLLTGGPEALHF. V gene TRBV5-1 combines with J gene TRBJ1-6, with TRBD1 identical over 10 bases. V trimming: 1 base; J trimming: 14 bases; junction bases outside the gene matches: 9. This CDR3 spans 15 amino acids. Germline-derived CDR1 and CDR2 are SGHRS and YFSETQ.

The J gene is TRBJ2-2, the V gene TRBV7-2, with D perhaps matching TRBD1 or TRBD2 (5 bases each). The CDR3 covers 14 residues. From germline, CDR1 is SGHTA and CDR2 FQGNSA. Trimming took 2 bases from V and 3 from J, leaving 7 bases between them. The DNA of the CDR3 is TGTGCCAGCAGCTTAATGGGGGACACCGGGGAGCTGTTTTTT. This codes for CASSLMGDTGELFF.

The chain has TRBV28 and TRBJ1-1, with unresolved D. The CDR3 consists of 11 residues. Germline CDR1 MDHEN, CDR2 SYDVKM. Trimming left V 2 bases short and J 8 bases short, with 6 bases between. CDR3 nucleotides: TGTGCCAGCAGTTTAAAAGCGGAAGCTTTCTTT. Translation: CASSLKAEAFF.

The chain is built from TRBV29-1 and TRBJ1-5; D is ambiguous. The length of the CDR3 is 14 residues. V was pared by 4 bases and J by 0 bases, with 10 bases between. Germline V gene sequence: CDR1 SQVTM, CDR2 ANQGSEA. The CDR3 coding sequence is TGCAGCGTTGTAAGCGGGTATAGCAATCAGCCCCAGCATTTT. Its translation: CSVVSGYSNQPQHF.

The rearrangement uses TRBV30 and TRBJ2-7; D perhaps matches TRBD2 (6 bases). Trimming pared 1 base from V and 6 bases from J, leaving 10 bases between. CDR1 GTSNPN and CDR2 SVGIG come from the germline V gene (reference sequence). The CDR3 is made up of 12 amino acids. In nucleotides, the CDR3 is TGTGCCTGGAGTGCCCAGGGAGGCGAGCAGTACTTC. Translating it yields CAWSAQGGEQYF. Complete variable domain (other parts from reference TRBV30 and TRBJ2-7): SQTIHQWPATLVQPVGSPLSLECTVEGTSNPNLYWYRQAAGRGLQLLFYSVGIGQISSEVPQNLSASRPQDRQFILSSKKLLLSDSGFYLCAWSAQGGEQYFGPGTRLTVT.

This chain uses TRBV19 with TRBJ2-2; 12 nucleotides line up with TRBD1. This CDR3 is 14 amino acids long. From germline, CDR1 is LNHDA and CDR2 SQIVND (reference sequence). Trimming cost V 6 bases and J 5 bases; bases outside gene matches: 1. The CDR3 spells CASRGQGATGELFF. DNA of the CDR3: TGTGCCAGTAGGGGACAGGGGGCGACCGGGGAGCTGTTTTTT.

V usage is TRBV6-5 and J usage is TRBJ1-2; 8 nucleotides align to TRBD1. The CDR3 consists of 14 residues. The germline gives CDR1 MNHEY, CDR2 SVGAGI. V lost 7 bases to trimming and J lost 2 bases; unmatched junction nucleotides: 6. CDR3 sequence (DNA): TGTGCCAGCAAAGTAGGGACAGGAAACTATGGCTACACCTTC. This encodes CASKVGTGNYGYTF.